This TCR beta chain was found in a study of T cell responses to AZD1222 COVID-19 vaccine. Second-dose intervals near 4 or 12 weeks were combined. For this clone: Its antigen is unknown.

The assay was immunoSEQ multiplex PCR, and TCRdb's table has in-frame clones only and misses some. The sample includes more than 85,000 clones, 89% of them seen just once. Whole-study findings and limits: Donors were chiefly white British, with a greater number of females, and clonal diversity was perhaps underestimated.

Material: peripheral blood, obtained 28 days after the second AZD1222 dose. The TCR was taken from an adult who received the AZD1222 COVID-19 vaccine.

The CDR3 region is CAWRGGPTEAFF. The CDR3, as DNA: TGTGCCTGGAGGGGGGGGCCCACTGAAGCTTTCTTT. V and J are TRBV30 and TRBJ1-1; tentatively, D is TRBD1 (6 bases). The CDR3 extends over 12 amino acids. With 3 bases removed from V and 4 bases from J, the gap between germline ends came to 9 bases. CDR1 GTSNPN and CDR2 SVGIG come from the germline V gene (reference sequence).